This entry describes one T cell receptor beta chain. The data stem from a study of blood T cell repertoires in COVID-19. Overall study: COVID-19 samples from acute and convalescent phases originated in the United States, Italy and Spain. Sample material is recorded as cDNA or gDNA derived from T cells, B-cell-depleted T cells, or PBMCs.

The V gene's germline CDR1 is DFQATT and CDR2 SNEGSKA (reference sequence). The CDR3 has 13 amino acids. Trimming took off 3 bases at V and 4 bases at J, with 12 bases between the two ends. As originally analysed: Estimates of nucleated cell counts were drawn from the amplification of reference gene primers. Measured with immunoSEQ multiplex PCR; TCRdb has only the in-frame clones, and not every one. The DNA gave D and trimming, while V, J and clone size come from that table. Of some 270,000 clones in the sample, 75% to 90% are singletons; the top ten hold approximately 11%. The gene calls are TRBV20-1 and TRBJ1-1; possible D gene TRBD1, 5 bases. Specimen: peripheral blood. The clonotype originates from a woman aged 65 to 85 with acute or convalescent COVID-19. As DNA, the CDR3 is TGCAGTGCTAGTAAAATCGGGGGCACTGAAGCTTTCTTT. Protein sequence: CSASKIGGTEAFF.